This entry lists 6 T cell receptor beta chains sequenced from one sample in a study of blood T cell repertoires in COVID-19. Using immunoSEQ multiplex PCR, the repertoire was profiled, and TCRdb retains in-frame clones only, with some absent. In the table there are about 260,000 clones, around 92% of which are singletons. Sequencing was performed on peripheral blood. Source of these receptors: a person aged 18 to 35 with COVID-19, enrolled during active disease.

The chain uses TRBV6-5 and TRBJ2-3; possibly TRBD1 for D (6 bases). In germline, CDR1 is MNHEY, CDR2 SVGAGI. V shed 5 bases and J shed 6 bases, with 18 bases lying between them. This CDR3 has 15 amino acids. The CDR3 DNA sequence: TGTGCCAGCAGTCCGGGACAAGGACAAGTTGATACGCAGTATTTT. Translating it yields CASSPGQGQVDTQYF.

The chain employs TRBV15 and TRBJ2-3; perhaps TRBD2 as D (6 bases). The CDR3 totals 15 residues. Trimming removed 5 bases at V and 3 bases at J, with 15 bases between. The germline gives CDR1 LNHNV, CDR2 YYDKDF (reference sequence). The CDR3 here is CATSVRPEGTDTQYF. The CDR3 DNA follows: TGTGCCACCAGCGTGCGACCGGAGGGGACAGATACGCAGTATTTT.

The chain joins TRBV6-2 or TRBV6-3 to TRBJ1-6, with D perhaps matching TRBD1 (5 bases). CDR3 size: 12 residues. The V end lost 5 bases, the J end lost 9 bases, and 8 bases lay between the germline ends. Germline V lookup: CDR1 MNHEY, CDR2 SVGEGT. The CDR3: CASSPTGSPLHF. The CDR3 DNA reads TGTGCCAGCAGTCCCACAGGTTCACCCCTCCACTTT.

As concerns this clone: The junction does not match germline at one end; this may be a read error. DNA of the CDR3: TGCAGCATTGACAGGGGGAACACTGAAGCTTTCTTT. Translated, it gives CSIDRGNTEAFF. The chain recombines TRBV29-1 with TRBJ1-1; the match to TRBD1 covers 8 bases. The CDR3 loop spans 12 amino acids. Germline V gene sequence: CDR1 SQVTM, CDR2 ANQGSEA.

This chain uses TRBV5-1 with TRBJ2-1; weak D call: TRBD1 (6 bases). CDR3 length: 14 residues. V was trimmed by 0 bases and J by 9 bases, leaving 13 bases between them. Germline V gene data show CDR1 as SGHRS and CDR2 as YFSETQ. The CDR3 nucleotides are TGCGCCAGCAGCTTGGCGGCAGTACAGGGTGAGCAGTTCTTC. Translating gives CASSLAAVQGEQFF.

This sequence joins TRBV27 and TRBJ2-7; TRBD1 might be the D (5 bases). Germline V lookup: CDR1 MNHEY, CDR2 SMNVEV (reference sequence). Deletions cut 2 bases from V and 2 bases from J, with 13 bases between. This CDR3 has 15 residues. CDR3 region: CASSLRAGLPYEQYF. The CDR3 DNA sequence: TGTGCCAGCAGTTTACGGGCAGGGCTGCCCTACGAGCAGTACTTC.